The clone carrying this T cell receptor (beta chain) has only a few counts. The sample is drawn from a study of early T cells in non-severe SARS-CoV-2 infection. CDR1 is MNHNS, CDR2 SASEGT, per germline. V lost 1 base, J lost 2 bases, and 15 bases lay in between. This CDR3 comprises 17 residues. TCRdb fed the 5' RACE reads into MiXCR, producing one record per CDR3 protein. The data contain about 84,000 distinct CDR3 sequences, about 12% of them singletons. The sample was whole blood. The sequence came from an adult who was a healthcare worker with PCR-confirmed SARS-CoV-2 infection or an uninfected control (not recorded which). This rearrangement joins TRBV6-1 to TRBJ2-1; D ambiguous. CDR3 region: CASSEVSWNSAYNEQFF. The CDR3 region has the DNA TGTGCCAGCAGTGAAGTTTCATGGAACTCCGCCTACAATGAGCAGTTCTTC.